Listed below are T cell receptor beta chains from one sample, sequenced in a study of T cells after somatic rescue of genetic block. Using immunoSEQ multiplex PCR, the repertoire was profiled, and TCRdb retains in-frame clones only, with some absent. Of over 12,000 clones listed, 72% are singletons. Sequencing was performed on peripheral blood mononuclear cells (PBMCs). These receptor sequences come from a boy younger than 18. The CDR3 runs from the conserved cysteine through the conserved F or W. The D gene is left open where the match is weak. For some rows the clone size is stated as once, few or many, or as a class when expanded; others skip it.

v_call,j_call,d_call,clone_size,cdr3_aa,cdr3_nt
TRBV4-2,TRBJ2-2,TRBD2,NA,CASSPGGLTGELFF,TGTGCCAGCAGCCCGGGGGGTTTAACCGGGGAGCTGTTTTTT
TRBV6-5,TRBJ2-2,NA,NA,CASSYGGNTNTGELFF,TGTGCCAGCAGTTATGGGGGGAACACGAACACCGGGGAGCTGTTTTTT
TRBV11-1,TRBJ1-2,NA,NA,CASSLGRAGANYGYTF,TGTGCCAGCAGCTTGGGACGCGCCGGGGCTAACTATGGCTACACCTTC
TRBV28,TRBJ2-2,TRBD1,NA,CASSFFRQGAPSNTGELFF,TGTGCCAGCAGTTTCTTCCGACAGGGGGCACCATCGAACACCGGGGAGCTGTTTTTT
TRBV28,TRBJ2-7,TRBD2,NA,CASSSRRGPGLAVYEQYF,TGTGCCAGCAGTTCAAGGAGGGGACCGGGACTAGCGGTCTACGAGCAGTACTTC
TRBV19,TRBJ1-2,NA,few,CASNRQVDYGYTF,TGTGCCAGTAACCGACAGGTCGACTATGGCTACACCTTC
TRBV27,TRBJ1-2,NA,NA,CASSTPDRIPMKGYTF,TGTGCCAGCAGTACCCCTGACAGGATCCCTATGAAGGGCTACACCTTC
TRBV30,TRBJ1-6,TRBD1,NA,CAWSVDRGPHGNSPLHF,TGTGCCTGGAGTGTGGACAGGGGACCACACGGTAATTCACCCCTCCACTTT
TRBV5-1,TRBJ1-5,NA,few,CASSFWGGRSNQPQHF,TGCGCCAGCAGCTTCTGGGGGGGGCGGAGCAATCAGCCCCAGCATTTT
TRBV29-1,TRBJ1-5,TRBD1,NA,CSVLTGPRDQPQHF,TGCAGCGTTCTGACAGGGCCGAGGGATCAGCCCCAGCATTTT
TRBV6-4,TRBJ2-3,TRBD1,NA,CASSVGTGSTDTQYF,TGTGCCAGCAGCGTTGGGACAGGAAGCACAGATACGCAGTATTTT
TRBV5-1,TRBJ2-5,NA,NA,CASSTSGGLQETQYF,TGCGCCAGCAGCACGTCGGGGGGCCTCCAAGAGACCCAGTACTTC
TRBV7-2,TRBJ2-3,TRBD1,NA,CASSFRGDTQYF,TGTGCCAGCAGCTTCAGGGGGGATACGCAGTATTTT
TRBV5-1,TRBJ2-5,NA,NA,CASSLVTVKETQYF,TGCGCCAGCAGCTTGGTAACAGTAAAAGAGACCCAGTACTTC
TRBV5-8,TRBJ1-1,NA,NA,CASSLERRVNTEAFF,TGTGCCAGCAGCTTGGAGCGAAGGGTGAACACTGAAGCTTTCTTT